One and the same sample provided the 7 T cell receptor beta chains below, sequenced in a study of blood T cell repertoires in COVID-19. Sequencing was performed with immunoSEQ multiplex PCR; in TCRdb, only in-frame clones are kept and a portion is missing. The data contain roughly 50,000 clones, 91% of them singletons. Sequenced: peripheral blood. The receptors were sampled from a man aged 50 to 59 with active COVID-19.

CDR3 in DNA: TGTGCCAGCAGTCCAAGACGGGCAACTAATGAAAAACTGTTTTTT. Translation: CASSPRRATNEKLFF. The chain joins TRBV6-5 to TRBJ1-4; no reliable D call. Trimming pared 5 bases from V and 0 bases from J, leaving 10 bases between. Germline V gene data show CDR1 as MNHEY and CDR2 as SVGAGI. This CDR3 is 15 amino acids long.

The V and J genes are TRBV15 and TRBJ1-1; no clear D gene. The CDR3 is 16 amino acids. Germline CDR1 and CDR2: LNHNV and YYDKDF (reference sequence). Deletions cut 1 base from V and 1 base from J, with 13 bases between. In nucleotides, the CDR3 is TGTGCCACCAGCAGAGGCCTTGGGGAGGCGAACACTGAAGCTTTCTTT. This codes for CATSRGLGEANTEAFF. Based on the CDR3 plus reference TRBV15 and TRBJ1-1, the full variable domain is DAMVIQNPRYQVTQFGKPVTLSCSQTLNHNVMYWYQQKSSQAPKLLFHYYDKDFNNEADTPDNFQSRRPNTSFCFLDIRSPGLGDTAMYLCATSRGLGEANTEAFFGQGTRLTVV.

This chain uses TRBV3-1 (or the pseudogene TRBV3-2) with TRBJ2-3; possibly TRBD2 for D (7 bases). The CDR3 totals 14 residues. V was shortened by 0 bases and J by 8 bases, with 12 bases between the two germline ends. Germline assignment: CDR1 LGHDT and CDR2 YNNKEL (reference sequence). CDR3 protein: CASSQDRGAGTQYF. CDR3 DNA: TGTGCCAGCAGCCAAGATCGGGGGGCAGGTACGCAGTATTTT.

This clone was seen only once. The chain is built from TRBV11-3 and TRBJ2-1, with 10 positions matching TRBD1. With V trimmed by 3 bases and J by 8 bases, 4 bases remained unmatched. CDR3 length equals 14 residues. Germline CDR1 reads SGHNT; CDR2 reads YENEEA. CDR3 in amino acids: CASSLGQGSDEQFF. The CDR3 region has the DNA TGTGCCAGCAGCTTGGGACAGGGGTCCGATGAGCAGTTCTTC.

This chain links TRBV27 with TRBJ1-2; D unclear. Trimming pared 0 bases from V and 4 bases from J, leaving 9 bases between. Germline CDR1 and CDR2: MNHEY and SMNVEV (reference sequence). The CDR3 has 14 amino acids. The CDR3 reads CASSLSPGIYGYTF. CDR3 in DNA: TGTGCCAGCAGTTTATCGCCGGGGATCTATGGCTACACCTTC.

The genes are TRBV5-1 and TRBJ2-1, with 13 bases matching TRBD2. Germline CDR1 and CDR2: SGHRS and YFSETQ. The CDR3 has 16 residues. Unmatched junction bases numbered 7, after V lost 0 bases and J lost 10 bases. CDR3 DNA sequence: TGCGCCAGCAGCTTGGATACTAGCGGGAGGGCCGGGGAGCAGTTCTTC. Protein: CASSLDTSGRAGEQFF. Based on the CDR3 plus reference TRBV5-1 and TRBJ2-1, the full variable domain is KAGVTQTPRYLIKTRGQQVTLSCSPISGHRSVSWYQQTPGQGLQFLFEYFSETQRNKGNFPGRFSGRQFSNSRSEMNVSTLELGDSALYLCASSLDTSGRAGEQFFGPGTRLTVL.

V is TRBV7-8 and J is TRBJ1-1; D gene ambiguous. V gave up 3 bases and J gave up 9 bases, with 20 bases separating them. This CDR3 region has 15 residues. Germline CDR1 is SGHVS and CDR2 is FQNEAQ. The CDR3 reads CASSFNVGEKPKAFF. Written as DNA, the CDR3 is TGTGCCAGCAGCTTCAACGTCGGAGAAAAACCAAAAGCTTTCTTT.